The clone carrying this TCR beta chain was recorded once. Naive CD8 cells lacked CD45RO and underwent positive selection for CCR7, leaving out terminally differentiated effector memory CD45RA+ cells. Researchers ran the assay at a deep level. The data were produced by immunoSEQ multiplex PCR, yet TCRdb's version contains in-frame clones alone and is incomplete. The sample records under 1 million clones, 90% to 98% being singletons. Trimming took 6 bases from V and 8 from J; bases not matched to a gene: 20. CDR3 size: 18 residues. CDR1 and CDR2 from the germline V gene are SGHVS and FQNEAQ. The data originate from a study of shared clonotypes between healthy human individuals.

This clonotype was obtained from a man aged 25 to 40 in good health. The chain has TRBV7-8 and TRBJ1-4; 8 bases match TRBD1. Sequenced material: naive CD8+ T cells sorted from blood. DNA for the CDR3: TGTGCCAGCAGACCGTTGATCACAGGGGGATGGGCGAAAGAAAAACTGTTTTTT. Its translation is CASRPLITGGWAKEKLFF. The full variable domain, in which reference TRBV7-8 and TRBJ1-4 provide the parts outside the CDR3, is GAGVSQSPRYKVAKRGQDVALRCDPISGHVSLFWYQQALGQGPEFLTYFQNEAQLDKSGLPSDRFFAERPEGSVSTLKIQRTQQEDSAVYLCASRPLITGGWAKEKLFFGSGTQLSVL.